This T cell receptor (beta chain) was found in a study of T cell responses to AZD1222 COVID-19 vaccine. At the level of the study: Pooling covered second doses at about 4 or about 12 weeks.

Study-level results: Repertoire sampling happened only post peak T cell response. Increased Spike-specific TCR breadth and depth were observed after two AZD1222 doses.

Concerning this clone: What it binds is not known.

There are 14 residues in the CDR3. Trimming left V 5 bases short and J 7 bases short, with 18 bases between. Germline lookup yields CDR1 SGHAT and CDR2 FQNNGV. This table comes from immunoSEQ multiplex PCR, and its TCRdb copy is limited to in-frame clones, with some not included. The sample lists under 200,000 clones, just over 90% occurring once. Material: peripheral blood, obtained on day 0 of AZD1222 vaccination. The receptor comes from an adult in good health. The chain combines TRBV11-2 with TRBJ2-7; D assignment may be TRBD1 or TRBD2 (5 bases each). The DNA for the CDR3 is TGTGCCAGCAGCCAAGGACATCCCACGGGGGAGCAGTACTTC. It is translated as CASSQGHPTGEQYF. Full variable domain (rest looked up from reference TRBV11-2 and TRBJ2-7): EAGVAQSPRYKIIEKRQSVAFWCNPISGHATLYWYQQILGQGPKLLIQFQNNGVVDDSQLPKDRFSAERLKGVDSTLKIQPAKLEDSAVYLCASSQGHPTGEQYFGPGTRLTVT.